This T cell receptor (beta chain) stems from a study of cytomegalovirus exposure and HLA in healthy donors. At the level of the study: A prior analysis found 95 million to 140 million unique TCR beta sequences from around 180 million T cells. Study-wide points: A later analysis found that most CMV-associated TCR beta chains appeared HLA-restricted. The investigators catalogued 180 or so TCR beta chains as cytomegalovirus-associated. While the bulk of TCR sequences proved rare, some public TCRs turned up in many donors.

The CDR3 spans 14 residues. CDR1 is SQVTM, CDR2 ANQGSEA, per germline. With 6 bases removed from V and 5 bases from J, the gap between germline ends came to 19 bases. PCR was performed using 60 Vbeta and 13 Jbeta primers. Repertoires were generated with immunoSEQ multiplex PCR, while TCRdb's copy carries only in-frame clones and drops some. The table lists around 100,000 clones, over 55% of them singletons. This clone was counted once. The target antigen is unknown. The sequenced sample was PBMCs. This TCR was recovered from a man between 18 and 29 years old in good health and CMV-seropositive. This chain links TRBV29-1 with TRBJ1-1; D may be TRBD1 (5 bases). For the CDR3, the DNA is TGCAGCGTCCCGCCGGAGGGGATGGGGACTGAAGCTTTCTTT. This encodes CSVPPEGMGTEAFF. Drawing the rest from reference TRBV29-1 and TRBJ1-1, the complete variable domain is SAVISQKPSRDICQRGTSLTIQCQVDSQVTMMFWYRQQPGQSLTLIATANQGSEATYESGFVIDKFPISRPNLTFSTLTVSNMSPEDSSIYLCSVPPEGMGTEAFFGQGTRLTVV.